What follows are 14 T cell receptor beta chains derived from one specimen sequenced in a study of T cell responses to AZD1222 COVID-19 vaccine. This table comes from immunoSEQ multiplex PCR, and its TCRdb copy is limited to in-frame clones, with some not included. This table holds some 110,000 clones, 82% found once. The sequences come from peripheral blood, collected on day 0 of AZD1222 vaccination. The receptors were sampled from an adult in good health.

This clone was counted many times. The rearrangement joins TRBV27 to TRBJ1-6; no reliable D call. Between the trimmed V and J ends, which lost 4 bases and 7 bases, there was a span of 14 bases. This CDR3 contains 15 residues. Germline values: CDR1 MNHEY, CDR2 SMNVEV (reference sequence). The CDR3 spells CASSSNPTGNSPLHF. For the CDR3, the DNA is TGTGCCAGCAGTTCGAACCCGACGGGGAATTCACCCCTCCACTTT.

The CDR3 is CASSRRTGELFF. The CDR3 DNA reads as TGTGCCAGCAGTCGGAGAACCGGGGAGCTGTTTTTT. The chain recombines TRBV6-5 with TRBJ2-2; unclear D gene. The germline gives CDR1 MNHEY, CDR2 SVGAGI. There are 12 residues in the CDR3. Trimming shortened V by 5 bases and J by 5 bases, and 6 bases separated the two germline ends.

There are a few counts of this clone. CDR3: CASYGTVFGQYF. The CDR3 nucleotides are TGTGCCAGCTACGGGACAGTTTTCGGGCAGTACTTC. This chain joins TRBV2 and TRBJ2-7, with 7 positions matching TRBD1. The CDR3 sequence is 12 residues long. Germline V gives CDR1 SNHLY, CDR2 FYNNEI. J was trimmed by 9 bases and V by 8 bases; bases with no gene match: 10.

The CDR3 reads CASSVRDSTEKLFF. For the CDR3, the DNA is TGTGCCAGCAGTGTCCGGGACAGTACCGAAAAACTGTTTTTT. The chain uses TRBV25-1 and TRBJ1-4, with 7 bases fitting TRBD1. The CDR3 covers 14 residues. CDR1 MGHDK and CDR2 SYGVNS come from the germline V gene. The trim removed 4 bases at V and 8 bases at J, leaving 7 bases unmatched.

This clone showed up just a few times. Here the CDR3 reads CASSLWRARFNEQFF. CDR3 sequence (DNA): TGTGCCAGCAGCTTATGGAGGGCTAGGTTCAATGAGCAGTTCTTC. The V call is TRBV5-4, the J call TRBJ2-1; tentative D call: TRBD2 (6 bases). Trimming took 2 bases from V and 6 from J, leaving 15 bases between them. The germline V gene has CDR1 SGHNT and CDR2 YYREEE (reference sequence). The CDR3 runs 15 residues.

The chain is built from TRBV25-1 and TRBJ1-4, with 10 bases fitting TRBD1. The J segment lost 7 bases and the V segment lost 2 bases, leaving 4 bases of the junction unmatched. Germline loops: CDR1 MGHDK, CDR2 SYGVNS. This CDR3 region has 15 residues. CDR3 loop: CASSEGTGESEKLFF. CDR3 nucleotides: TGTGCCAGCAGTGAAGGGACAGGGGAATCTGAAAAACTGTTTTTT.

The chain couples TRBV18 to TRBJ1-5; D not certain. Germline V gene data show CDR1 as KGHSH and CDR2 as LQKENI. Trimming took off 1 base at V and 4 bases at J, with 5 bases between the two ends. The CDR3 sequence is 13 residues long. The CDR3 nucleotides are TGTGCCAGCTCACCACTGCGGAATCAGCCCCAGCATTTT. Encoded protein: CASSPLRNQPQHF.

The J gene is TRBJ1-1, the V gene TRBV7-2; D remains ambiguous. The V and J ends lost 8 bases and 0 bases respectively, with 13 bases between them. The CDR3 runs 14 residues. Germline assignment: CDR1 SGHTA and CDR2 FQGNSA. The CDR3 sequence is CASSTGRMNTEAFF. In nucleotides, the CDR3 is TGTGCCAGCTCTACCGGGCGGATGAACACTGAAGCTTTCTTT.

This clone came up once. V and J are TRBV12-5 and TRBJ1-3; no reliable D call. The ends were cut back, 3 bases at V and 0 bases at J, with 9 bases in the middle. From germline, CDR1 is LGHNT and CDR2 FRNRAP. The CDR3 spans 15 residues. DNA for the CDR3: TGTGCTAGTGGTTTACCCCGGGGCTCTGGAAACACCATATATTTT. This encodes CASGLPRGSGNTIYF.

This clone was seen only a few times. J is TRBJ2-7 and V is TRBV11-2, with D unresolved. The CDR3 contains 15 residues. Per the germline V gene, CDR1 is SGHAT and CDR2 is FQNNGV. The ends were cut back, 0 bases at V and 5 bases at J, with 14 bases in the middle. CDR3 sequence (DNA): TGTGCCAGCAGCTTAGATCACCGGGTAGGCGACGAGCAGTACTTC. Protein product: CASSLDHRVGDEQYF. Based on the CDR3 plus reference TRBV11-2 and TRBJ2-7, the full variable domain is EAGVAQSPRYKIIEKRQSVAFWCNPISGHATLYWYQQILGQGPKLLIQFQNNGVVDDSQLPKDRFSAERLKGVDSTLKIQPAKLEDSAVYLCASSLDHRVGDEQYFGPGTRLTVT.

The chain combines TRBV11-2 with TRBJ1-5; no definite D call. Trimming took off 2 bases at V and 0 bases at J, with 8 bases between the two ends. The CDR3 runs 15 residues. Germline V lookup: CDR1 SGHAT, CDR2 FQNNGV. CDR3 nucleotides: TGTGCCAGCAGCTTAACCGGCTATAGCAATCAGCCCCAGCATTTT. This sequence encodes CASSLTGYSNQPQHF.

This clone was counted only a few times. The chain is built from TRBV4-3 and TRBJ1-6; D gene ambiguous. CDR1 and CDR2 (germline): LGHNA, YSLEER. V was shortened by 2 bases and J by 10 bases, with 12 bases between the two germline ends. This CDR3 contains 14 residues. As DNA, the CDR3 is TGCGCCAGCAGCCAAATCCTCTTCGGGTCACCCCTCCACTTT. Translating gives CASSQILFGSPLHF.

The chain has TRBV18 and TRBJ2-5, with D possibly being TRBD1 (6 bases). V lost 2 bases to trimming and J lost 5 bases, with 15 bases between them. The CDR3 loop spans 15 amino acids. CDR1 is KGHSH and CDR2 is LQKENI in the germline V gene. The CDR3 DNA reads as TGTGCCAGCTCACCAGGATTGGGGGCTCGGGAGACCCAGTACTTC. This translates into CASSPGLGARETQYF.

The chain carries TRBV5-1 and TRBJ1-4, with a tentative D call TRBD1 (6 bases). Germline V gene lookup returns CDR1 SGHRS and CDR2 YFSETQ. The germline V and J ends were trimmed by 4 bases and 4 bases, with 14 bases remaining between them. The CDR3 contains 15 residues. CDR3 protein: CASSSLEGDNEKLFF. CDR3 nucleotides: TGCGCCAGCAGCAGCCTTGAGGGGGATAATGAAAAACTGTTTTTT.